This is a list of T cell receptor beta chains from one sample in a study of identical twins. Using its own MiXCR run on the 5' RACE reads, TCRdb lists one record per CDR3 protein. The sample lists 500,000 to 600,000 distinct CDR3 sequences, less than 25% occurring once. These data were likewise used in another study, on T cells expressing NK-cell markers.

The sequencing sample was made of CD4+ T cells sorted from blood. The source is a woman under 30 in good health. Both conserved end residues are part of each CDR3.

>TRBJ1-2|TRBV11-2
CASSSRWTPEGYTF
>TRBJ1-5|TRBV19
CASSRGEVYSNQPQHF
>TRBJ2-4|TRBV9
CASSVGGQLAKNIQYF
>TRBJ1-2|TRBV25-1
CASSESRNYGYTF
>TRBJ1-1|TRBV12-3/TRBV12-4
CASSLSLSAGTEAFF
>TRBJ2-2|TRBV6-5
CASSYTVGIDTGELFF
>TRBJ2-7|TRBV9
CASSVGPNYEQYF
>TRBJ2-1|TRBV4-1
CASSQQPTGQPYNEQFF
>TRBJ1-4|TRBV12-3/TRBV12-4
CASTLLGGVGEKLFF
>TRBJ1-2|TRBV12-3/TRBV12-4
CASRLAGQGDYGYTF
>TRBJ2-7|TRBV5-6
CASSTAGGPNVYEQYF
>TRBJ2-5|TRBV29-1
CSMGQRETQYF
>TRBJ2-1|TRBV11-2
CASSGLGGAQFF
>TRBJ1-1|TRBV5-1
CASSLAAGGTEAFF
>TRBJ2-3|TRBV7-9
CASSPGLATSTDTQYF
>TRBJ2-5|TRBV24-1
CATADRQETQYF
>TRBJ2-1|TRBV3-1
CASSQRDRDAKQFF
>TRBJ1-2|TRBV20-1
CSARAGARPQGYTF
>TRBJ2-2|TRBV6-5
CASSYARGGTGELFF
>TRBJ1-5|TRBV24-1
CATSSNSLDQPQHF
>TRBJ2-3|TRBV30
CAWSPSYPDTQYF
>TRBJ1-1|TRBV18
CASSPRAMNTEAFF
>TRBJ1-5|TRBV20-1
CSAVIRAARGPQHF
>TRBJ2-7|TRBV7-9
CASSLAHPGFGEQYF
>TRBJ2-5|TRBV9
CASSVGTPWGETQYF
>TRBJ2-1|TRBV5-1
CASSLGNLPSYNEQFF
>TRBJ2-7|TRBV5-1
CASSPIPGTSLTYEQYF
>TRBJ1-1|TRBV29-1
CSVEGGQGMNTEAFF
>TRBJ2-7|TRBV15
CATSKRGTTASSYEQYF
>TRBJ1-1|TRBV12-3/TRBV12-4
CASSTGGSMNTEAFF
>TRBJ2-3|TRBV29-1
CSVEDVGGSTDTQYF
>TRBJ2-7|TRBV20-1
CSADAPSGGTYEQYF
>TRBJ2-1|TRBV6-5
CASSYSGLAVDGLNNEQFF
>TRBJ2-7|TRBV12-3/TRBV12-4
CASTQWGGRGTYEQYF
>TRBJ2-1|TRBV7-2
CASSLTWRDTEQFF
>TRBJ1-1|TRBV7-9
CASSFTGGTEVFF
>TRBJ1-4|TRBV5-6
CASSPGHREKLFF
>TRBJ2-7|TRBV4-3
CASSQDRGRQTTYEQYF
>TRBJ2-3|TRBV5-1
CASSLEGAPDTQYF
>TRBJ1-5|TRBV3-1
CASSPTARGQPQHF
>TRBJ1-1|TRBV6-1
CASSAQWGRMNTEAFF
>TRBJ1-1|TRBV12-3/TRBV12-4
CATKITEAFF
>TRBJ2-5|TRBV20-1
CSARPPGLGETQYF
>TRBJ2-5|TRBV20-1
CSAVQANMGTQYF
>TRBJ1-2|TRBV20-1
CSARGSGGVYGYTF
>TRBJ2-7|TRBV11-2
CASSPRAGGAGGSYEQYF
>TRBJ1-3|TRBV20-1
CSAPPRDRAGNTIYF
>TRBJ1-5|TRBV5-1
CASSSTPGAGPQHF
>TRBJ1-4|TRBV4-3
CASSQVRGSNEKLFF
>TRBJ2-7|TRBV29-1
CSVGEPAYEQYF
>TRBJ2-5|TRBV20-1
CSARDGAAYQETQYF
>TRBJ2-1|TRBV20-1
CSAREQWSEQFF
>TRBJ1-1|TRBV7-2
CASSLMGQRNTEAFF
>TRBJ2-3|TRBV5-1
CASSLVAFPSTDTQYF
>TRBJ2-1|TRBV5-1
CASSLGPWKFF
>TRBJ2-7|TRBV6-5
CASSYTQGARYEQYF
>TRBJ2-1|TRBV20-1
CSARALGQVNDEQFF
>TRBJ2-5|TRBV20-1
CSAPKGETQYF